One and the same sample provided the 15 T cell receptor beta chains below, sequenced in a study of blood T cell repertoires in COVID-19. Sequenced by immunoSEQ multiplex PCR; TCRdb stores in-frame clones only, minus some. The table shows nearly 250,000 clones, with almost 85% occurring only once. The sample consisted of peripheral blood. All receptors come from a woman of 80 years or more with acute or convalescent COVID-19.

The CDR3 here is CASSATDRGKKLFF. In DNA, the CDR3 is TGTGCCAGCAGTGCTACCGACAGGGGGAAAAAACTGTTTTTT. The chain carries TRBV2 and TRBJ1-4, with 9 bases matching TRBD1. Germline V gives CDR1 SNHLY, CDR2 FYNNEI. V gave up 4 bases and J gave up 9 bases; unmatched junction bases: 6. The CDR3 is 14 residues long. Filled out from reference TRBV2 and TRBJ1-4, the complete variable domain reads EPEVTQTPSHQVTQMGQEVILRCVPISNHLYFYWYRQILGQKVEFLVSFYNNEISEKSEIFDDQFSVERPDGSNFTLKIRSTKLEDSAMYFCASSATDRGKKLFFGSGTQLSVL.

This chain joins TRBV7-2 and TRBJ2-7; D might be TRBD2 (6 bases). Per germline, CDR1 SGHTA and CDR2 FQGNSA. V was pared by 0 bases and J by 5 bases, with 14 bases between. There are 15 residues in the CDR3. In nucleotides, the CDR3 is TGTGCCAGCAGCTTAGCGGTACTTGGGGGGAACGAGCAGTACTTC. Protein product: CASSLAVLGGNEQYF.

CDR3 nucleotide sequence: TGTGCCAGCAGCTCGGGACTAGCGGGAGCAACGGATGAGACCCAGTACTTC. Residues: CASSSGLAGATDETQYF. The chain links TRBV7-9 to TRBJ2-5; TRBD2 matches 14 bases. The CDR3 is made up of 17 amino acids. Germline CDR1 SEHNR, CDR2 FQNEAQ (reference sequence). With 4 bases clipped from V and 5 bases from J, the junction kept 9 bases outside the gene matches. The full variable domain, its missing parts supplied by reference TRBV7-9 and TRBJ2-5, is DTGVSQNPRHKITKRGQNVTFRCDPISEHNRLYWYRQTLGQGPEFLTYFQNEAQLEKSRLLSDRFSAERPKGSFSTLEIQRTEQGDSAMYLCASSSGLAGATDETQYFGPGTRLLVL.

The gene calls are TRBV16 and TRBJ2-1; TRBD2 is a possible D gene (6 bases). Germline V gene sequence: CDR1 KGHSY, CDR2 FQNENV. CDR3 length: 14 amino acids. The germline V and J ends were trimmed by 0 bases and 6 bases, with 9 bases remaining between them. The CDR3 sequence: CASSQSGLPNEQFF. CDR3 in DNA: TGTGCCAGCAGCCAATCGGGACTCCCCAATGAGCAGTTCTTC.

This rearrangement joins TRBV12-5 to TRBJ2-1; 11 bases fit TRBD2. With 6 bases clipped from V and 3 bases from J, the junction kept 7 bases outside the gene matches. Per germline, CDR1 LGHNT and CDR2 FRNRAP. This CDR3 is built from 16 residues. CDR3 DNA sequence: TGTGCTAGTGGGAGACTAGCGGGATCGGTCTACAATGAGCAGTTCTTC. Amino acids: CASGRLAGSVYNEQFF.

This clone was detected many times. This chain joins TRBV20-1 and TRBJ2-7, with 9 bases aligning to TRBD1. The junction had 7 bases not matched to a gene; V was cut back by 3 bases and J by 7 bases. This CDR3 has 13 residues. Germline V CDR1 and CDR2: DFQATT, SNEGSKA (reference sequence). DNA of the CDR3: TGCAGTGCTAGTGGGACAGGGATTGGAGAGCAGTACTTC. It specifies CSASGTGIGEQYF.

The chain links TRBV10-3 to TRBJ1-5; D is perhaps TRBD1 (5 bases). The germline V gene has CDR1 ENHRY and CDR2 SYGVKD. Between the trimmed V and J ends, which lost 2 bases and 6 bases, there was a span of 11 bases. This CDR3 contains 14 residues. CDR3 sequence reads: CAISEAGFSQPQHF. CDR3 DNA sequence: TGTGCCATCAGTGAGGCAGGGTTTAGTCAGCCCCAGCATTTT.

The chain couples TRBV19 to TRBJ2-5, with TRBD2 matching over 7 bases. The CDR3 is 15 amino acids. The J segment lost 5 bases and the V segment lost 5 bases, leaving 11 bases of the junction unmatched. Germline CDR1 LNHDA, CDR2 SQIVND (reference sequence). CDR3 DNA sequence: TGTGCCAGTAGTCCGGCAGGGCGGGAGTGGGAGACCCAGTACTTC. Translated: CASSPAGREWETQYF.

CDR3 coding DNA: TGTGCCAGCCGTGGACAGGTATTCTACGAGCAGTACTTC. It encodes CASRGQVFYEQYF. The V gene is TRBV28, the J gene TRBJ2-7; TRBD1 aligns across 7 bases. This CDR3 is 13 amino acids long. The germline gives CDR1 MDHEN, CDR2 SYDVKM. Trimming at V came to 8 bases and at J to 3 bases, leaving 7 bases not matched to a gene.

The V gene is TRBV19, the J gene TRBJ2-1, with 9 nucleotides matching TRBD1. Germline CDR1 is LNHDA and CDR2 is SQIVND (reference sequence). V lost 7 bases and J lost 4; bases outside the gene matches: 8. The CDR3 length is 15 residues. CDR3 residues: CASIPPGQGYNEQFF. CDR3 sequence (DNA): TGTGCCAGTATCCCCCCGGGACAGGGATACAATGAGCAGTTCTTC.

This chain connects TRBV18 to TRBJ2-1, with D unclear. Looked up from germline, CDR1 is KGHSH and CDR2 is LQKENI. This CDR3 region has 12 residues. Between the trimmed V and J ends, which lost 3 bases and 8 bases, there was a span of 8 bases. The CDR3 spells CASSPTRDEQFF. CDR3 nucleotides: TGTGCCAGCTCACCGACTCGGGATGAGCAGTTCTTC.

V and J are TRBV19 and TRBJ1-5; D is uncertain. Trimming removed 6 bases at V and 6 bases at J, with 18 bases between. This CDR3 has 15 residues. Germline V CDR1 and CDR2: LNHDA, SQIVND (reference sequence). CDR3 sequence reads: CASSKTDGNSQPQHF. The CDR3 bases are TGTGCCAGTAGCAAAACAGACGGGAACAGTCAGCCCCAGCATTTT.

The count of this clone is one. V is TRBV3-1 (or the pseudogene TRBV3-2) and J is TRBJ1-6; the match to TRBD1 covers 9 bases. The ends lost 7 bases at V and 9 bases at J; junction bases unmatched: 7. This CDR3 region has 14 residues. Germline-derived CDR1 and CDR2 are LGHDT and YNNKEL (reference sequence). CDR3 sequence (DNA): TGTGCCAGCAATAGACAGGGGGATAGTTCACCCCTCCACTTT. Translated, it gives CASNRQGDSSPLHF.

The V call is TRBV30, the J call TRBJ1-6; a weak D match, TRBD1 (5 bases). V lost 5 bases and J lost 7, with 12 bases in between. CDR3 length equals 13 residues. CDR1 is GTSNPN and CDR2 is SVGIG in the germline V gene (reference sequence). CDR3 sequence: CAWGPGGNSPLHF. The CDR3 coding sequence is TGTGCCTGGGGCCCGGGGGGAAATTCACCCCTCCACTTT.

This rearrangement joins TRBV6-2 or TRBV6-3 to TRBJ1-2, with 10 nucleotides matching TRBD1. This CDR3 has 14 residues. Per the germline V gene, CDR1 is MNHEY and CDR2 is SVGEGT. J was trimmed by 7 bases and V by 6 bases; bases with no gene match: 8. The CDR3 region is CASSPGQGYGGYTF. The CDR3, as DNA: TGTGCCAGCAGCCCGGGACAGGGGTACGGTGGCTACACCTTC.